This T cell receptor (beta chain) was retrieved from a study of PD-1 blockade in mismatch repair-deficient tumors. All patients were mismatch repair deficient, assessed by either PCR or immunohistochemistry. TCR sequencing covered a few patients who responded to pembrolizumab. The table came from immunoSEQ multiplex PCR; TCRdb's copy has only in-frame clones and leaves some out. The sample contains 39,000 or so clones, roughly 88% of which appear only once. The CDR3 has 11 residues. The V gene's germline CDR1 is SNHLY and CDR2 FYNNEI. The V gene lost 3 bases and the J gene lost 8 bases, with 6 bases spanning the gap.

This chain joins TRBV2 and TRBJ2-3; TRBD2 is a possible D gene (5 bases). The sample was PBMCs, taken less than 40 weeks after starting pembrolizumab. The TCR originated in an adult with mismatch repair-deficient cancer. In nucleotides, the CDR3 is TGTGCCAGCAGTGAGCGGGCTACGCAGTATTTT. Residues: CASSERATQYF.